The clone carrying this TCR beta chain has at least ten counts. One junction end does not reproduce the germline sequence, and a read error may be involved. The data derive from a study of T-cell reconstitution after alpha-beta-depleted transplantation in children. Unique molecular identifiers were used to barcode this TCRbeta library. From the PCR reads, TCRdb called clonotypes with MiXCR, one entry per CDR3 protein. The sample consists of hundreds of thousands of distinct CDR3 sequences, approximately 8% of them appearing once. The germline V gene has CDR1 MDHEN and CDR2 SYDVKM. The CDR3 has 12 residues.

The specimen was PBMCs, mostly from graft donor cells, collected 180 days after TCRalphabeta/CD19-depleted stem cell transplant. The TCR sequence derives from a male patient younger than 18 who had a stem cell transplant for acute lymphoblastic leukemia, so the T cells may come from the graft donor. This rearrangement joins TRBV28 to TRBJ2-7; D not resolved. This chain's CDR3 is CASSLYSLPRFF. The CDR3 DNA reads TGTGCCAGCAGTTTGTATTCCCTCCCAAGATTCTTC.